This entry lists 3 T cell receptor beta chains sequenced from one sample in a study of beta chain features in type 1 diabetes. Expressed TCRB transcripts got sequenced, as all isolated RNA was reverse transcribed. Profiling relied on immunoSEQ multiplex PCR, and the TCRdb table lists in-frame clones only, not all of them. This sample carries under 450,000 clones, approximately 15% of them seen once, and the ten largest clones take about 0.018%. Sequencing input: naive CD4+ T cells from blood. The receptors here all came from a woman in her late teens or twenties in good health.

The rearrangement links TRBV4-3 to TRBJ1-2, with a possible D match to TRBD1 (6 bases). Germline lookup yields CDR1 LGHNA and CDR2 YSLEER. Trimming pared 2 bases from V and 6 bases from J, leaving 28 bases between. The CDR3 loop spans 19 amino acids. CDR3 nucleotide sequence: TGCGCCAGCAGCCAATCTTTTCCCAGGGGCTCACAAAACACCCATGGCTACACCTTC. Translating gives CASSQSFPRGSQNTHGYTF.

This chain joins TRBV6-5 and TRBJ1-2; TRBD1 is a possible D gene (6 bases). Germline assignment: CDR1 MNHEY and CDR2 SVGAGI. This CDR3 spans 15 amino acids. With 0 bases removed from V and 7 bases from J, the gap between germline ends came to 15 bases. CDR3 in amino acids: CASSYSRGGRFGYTF. The CDR3 DNA is TGTGCCAGCAGTTACTCGAGGGGGGGGCGTTTTGGCTACACCTTC.

The rearrangement links TRBV7-2 to TRBJ2-4, with 10 positions matching TRBD2. V lost 5 bases and J lost 7; bases outside the gene matches: 8. The CDR3 has 15 amino acids. Per the germline V gene, CDR1 is SGHTA and CDR2 is FQGNSA. CDR3 region: CASSIQRGGPNIQYF. In DNA form, the CDR3 reads TGTGCCAGCAGCATTCAGCGGGGGGGTCCCAACATTCAGTACTTC.